The next 7 T cell receptor beta chains were all read from a single sample in a study of spatial heterogeneity in lung cancer. Overall study results and limits: It was found that expanded intratumoral alpha and beta TCR counts tracked tumor mutation counts.

Time point specified: sample taken at primary tumor resection. Each CDR3 protein gets one entry after TCRdb re-called the 5' RACE reads with MiXCR. This repertoire shows 20,000 or so distinct CDR3 sequences, 7.5% found once; its top ten account for roughly 25%. These receptors have no identified antigens. The sequenced sample was lung tumor tissue, obtained at surgery. The origin of the receptors is a male donor with early-stage non-small cell lung cancer.

This clonotype occurred many times. This chain joins TRBV7-2 and TRBJ2-7, with D unclear. V was shortened by 5 bases and J by 3 bases, with 17 bases between the two germline ends. Germline assignment: CDR1 SGHTA and CDR2 FQGNSA. The CDR3 has 15 amino acids. The CDR3 loop reads CASSPSTLRRYEQYF. CDR3 bases: TGTGCCAGCAGCCCATCGACCCTTAGGCGCTACGAGCAGTACTTC.

In this sample, this clonotype turned up a few times. This sequence joins TRBV29-1 and TRBJ2-5; 7 bases are shared with TRBD2. J was trimmed by 5 bases and V by 3 bases; bases with no gene match: 9. Germline V gene sequence: CDR1 SQVTM, CDR2 ANQGSEA. The CDR3 extends over 14 amino acids. This CDR3 reads CSVDRSGDGETQYF. In DNA form, the CDR3 reads TGCAGCGTTGATCGGAGCGGGGACGGGGAGACCCAGTACTTC.

This clonotype was observed at least ten times. The chain employs TRBV28 and TRBJ1-3; weak D call: TRBD1 (5 bases). Trimming left V 6 bases short and J 2 bases short, with 17 bases between. In germline, CDR1 is MDHEN, CDR2 SYDVKM. This CDR3 has 16 residues. Written as DNA, the CDR3 is TGTGCCAGCAGCACCCCCCAGCTGGGGGCTGGAAACACCATATATTTT. As protein: CASSTPQLGAGNTIYF.

This clonotype occurred many times. The V call is TRBV20-1, the J call TRBJ2-1, with TRBD1 identical over 8 bases. The germline CDR1 and CDR2 sequences are DFQATT and SNEGSKA (reference sequence). The CDR3 runs 18 residues. V shed 0 bases, J shed 0 bases, and the junction held 10 bases outside the gene matches. The CDR3 nucleotides are TGCAGTGCTAGAGATTCCGCAGGGGGCATTCGCTCCTACAATGAGCAGTTCTTC. Translated, it gives CSARDSAGGIRSYNEQFF.

This clonotype has ten or more counts. The rearrangement uses TRBV20-1 and TRBJ2-1; 7 bases line up with TRBD1. CDR3 length equals 16 residues. The germline V gene encodes CDR1 DFQATT and CDR2 SNEGSKA (reference sequence). V lost 7 bases, J lost 3 bases, and 15 bases stayed unmatched. CDR3 sequence: CSVLRGRGNIYNEQFF. The CDR3 DNA reads as TGCAGTGTCCTCAGGGGCAGGGGGAATATCTACAATGAGCAGTTCTTC.

The V and J genes are TRBV20-1 and TRBJ2-3, with 8 positions matching TRBD2. Germline V CDR1 and CDR2: DFQATT, SNEGSKA (reference sequence). This CDR3 region has 15 residues. V shed 0 bases, J shed 7 bases, and the junction held 9 bases outside the gene matches. The DNA of the CDR3 is TGCAGTGCTAGAGAAGCGGGGGAGTCTTTTTATACGCAGTATTTT. This sequence encodes CSAREAGESFYTQYF.

This clonotype was counted ten times or more. The chain is built from TRBV5-1 and TRBJ1-1, with a tentative D call TRBD1 (6 bases). CDR1 is SGHRS, CDR2 YFSETQ, per germline. There are 16 residues in the CDR3. V lost 0 bases, J lost 5 bases, and 17 bases lay in between. The CDR3 here is CASSLGLGGAGTEAFF. CDR3 coding DNA: TGCGCCAGCAGCTTGGGTCTTGGGGGCGCGGGGACTGAAGCTTTCTTT.